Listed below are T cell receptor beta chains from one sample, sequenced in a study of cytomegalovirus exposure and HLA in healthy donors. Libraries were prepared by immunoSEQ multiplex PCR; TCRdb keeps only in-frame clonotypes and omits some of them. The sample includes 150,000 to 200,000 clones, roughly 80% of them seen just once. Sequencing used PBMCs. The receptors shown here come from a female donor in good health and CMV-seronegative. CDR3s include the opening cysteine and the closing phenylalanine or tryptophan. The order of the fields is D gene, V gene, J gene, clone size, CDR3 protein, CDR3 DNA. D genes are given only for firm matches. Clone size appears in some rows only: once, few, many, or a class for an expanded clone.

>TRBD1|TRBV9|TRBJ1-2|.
CASSVAGTGDGYTF
TGTGCCAGCAGCGTAGCCGGGACAGGGGATGGCTACACCTTC
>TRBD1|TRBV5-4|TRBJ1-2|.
CASSSPGQGQYYGYTF
TGTGCCAGCAGCTCGCCAGGACAGGGACAATACTATGGCTACACCTTC
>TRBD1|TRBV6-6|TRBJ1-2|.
CASTTDRANGYTF
TGTGCCAGCACTACCGACAGGGCTAATGGCTACACCTTC
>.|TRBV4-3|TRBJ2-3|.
CASSQDYRPDTQYF
TGCGCCAGCAGCCAAGATTACAGGCCAGATACGCAGTATTTT
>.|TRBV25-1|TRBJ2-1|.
CASSELGGSYNEQFF
TGTGCCAGCAGTGAATTGGGGGGATCCTACAATGAGCAGTTCTTC
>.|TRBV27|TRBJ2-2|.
CASSQEHTGELFF
TGTGCCAGCAGTCAGGAACACACCGGGGAGCTGTTTTTT
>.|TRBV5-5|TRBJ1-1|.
CASSLANRNTEAFF
TGTGCCAGCAGCTTGGCGAACAGGAACACTGAAGCTTTCTTT
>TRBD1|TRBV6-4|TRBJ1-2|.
CASSDGGQGAYTF
TGTGCCAGCAGTGACGGGGGACAGGGGGCATACACCTTC
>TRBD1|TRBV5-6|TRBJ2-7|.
CASSLPGQGGNEQYF
TGTGCCAGCAGCTTACCGGGACAGGGGGGCAACGAGCAGTACTTC
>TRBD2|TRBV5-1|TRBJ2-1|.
CASSLGPGGSSYNEQFF
TGCGCCAGCAGCTTGGGCCCCGGGGGGAGCTCCTACAATGAGCAGTTCTTC
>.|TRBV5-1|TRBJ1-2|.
CASSLAPDPTVSYGYTF
TGCGCCAGCAGCTTGGCCCCAGACCCGACAGTCAGCTATGGCTACACCTTC
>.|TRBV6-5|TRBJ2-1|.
CASRSVRAEQFF
TGTGCCAGCAGATCCGTGCGGGCCGAGCAGTTCTTC
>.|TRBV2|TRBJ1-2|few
CASSEGREDGYTF
TGTGCCAGCAGTGAGGGCCGGGAGGATGGCTACACCTTC
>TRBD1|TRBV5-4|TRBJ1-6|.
CASSRQGSSYNSPLHF
TGTGCCAGCAGCCGACAGGGAAGCTCCTATAATTCACCCCTCCACTTT
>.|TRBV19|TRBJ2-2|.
CASKTGYTGELFF
TGTGCCAGTAAAACAGGTTACACCGGGGAGCTGTTTTTT
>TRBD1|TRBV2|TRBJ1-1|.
CASVEQGARSEAFF
TGTGCCAGCGTTGAACAGGGGGCCAGGTCTGAAGCTTTCTTT
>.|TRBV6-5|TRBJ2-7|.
CASGGRASYEQYF
TGTGCCAGCGGGGGCAGGGCCTCCTACGAGCAGTACTTC
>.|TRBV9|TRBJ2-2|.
CASSVAVANTGELFF
TGTGCCAGCAGCGTAGCAGTCGCGAACACCGGGGAGCTGTTTTTT
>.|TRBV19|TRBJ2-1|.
CASSRTDNEQFF
TGTGCCAGTAGCAGGACAGACAATGAGCAGTTCTTC
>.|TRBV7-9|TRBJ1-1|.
CASSTRGANTEAFF
TGTGCCAGCAGCACACGCGGGGCGAACACTGAAGCTTTCTTT
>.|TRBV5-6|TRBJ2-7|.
CASSLGATGEQYF
TGTGCCAGCAGCTTGGGGGCTACTGGGGAGCAGTACTTC
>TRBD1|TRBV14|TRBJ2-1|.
CASSRTGYGNEQFF
TGTGCCAGCAGCAGGACAGGGTACGGGAATGAGCAGTTCTTC
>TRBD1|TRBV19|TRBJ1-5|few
CASLERTGGFQPQHF
TGTGCCAGTCTAGAAAGGACAGGGGGCTTTCAGCCCCAGCATTTT